A single T cell receptor beta chain is shown here with its context. As yet, its antigen is unknown. Unique molecular identifiers were attached to individual cDNA molecules. TCRdb re-derived calls from the 5' RACE reads in MiXCR, one entry per CDR3 protein. Of approximately 97,000 distinct CDR3 sequences in the sample, roughly 14% are singletons; the top ten hold approximately 6.4%. The record originates from a study of early T cells in non-severe SARS-CoV-2 infection. Whole-study context: Unsorted whole blood bulk RNA was sequenced, with unpaired chains. Points from the study as a whole: VDJdb matching, biased toward anti-spike CD8 responses, missed private and CD4 specificities.

Per the germline V gene, CDR1 is SGHRS and CDR2 is YFSETQ. Trimming took 5 bases from V and 7 from J; bases not matched to a gene: 8. The CDR3 length is 14 residues. The chain couples TRBV5-1 to TRBJ1-4; TRBD1 matches 7 bases. The receptor comes from an adult who was a healthcare worker with PCR-confirmed SARS-CoV-2 infection or an uninfected control (not recorded which). Sequenced: whole blood. The CDR3 nucleotides are TGCGCCAGCAGGGACAGGCCCGGTAGTGAAAAACTGTTTTTT. This encodes CASRDRPGSEKLFF.